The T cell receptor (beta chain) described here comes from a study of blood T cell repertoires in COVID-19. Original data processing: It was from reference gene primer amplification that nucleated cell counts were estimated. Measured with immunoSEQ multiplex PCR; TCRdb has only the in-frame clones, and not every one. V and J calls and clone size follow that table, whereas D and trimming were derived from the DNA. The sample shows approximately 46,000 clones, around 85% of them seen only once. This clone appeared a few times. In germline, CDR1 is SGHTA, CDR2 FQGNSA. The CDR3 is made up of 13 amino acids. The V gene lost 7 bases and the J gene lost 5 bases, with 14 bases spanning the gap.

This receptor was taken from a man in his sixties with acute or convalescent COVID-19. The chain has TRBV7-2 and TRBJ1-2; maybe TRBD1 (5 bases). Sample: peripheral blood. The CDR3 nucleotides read TGTGCCAGCACCCTCCGACAGATTTATGGCTACACCTTC. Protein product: CASTLRQIYGYTF.